The clone carrying this T cell receptor beta chain was seen at least ten times. As yet, its antigen is unknown. This entry comes from a study of T cell repertoires in cytomegalovirus infection. The CDR3 runs 17 residues. Losses at the gene ends were 9 bases for V and 0 bases for J; bases not matched to a gene: 11. Germline CDR1 is LNHDA and CDR2 is SQIVND (reference sequence). TCRdb reprocessed the reads via MiXCR and lists one record per CDR3 protein. The table has more than 500,000 distinct CDR3 sequences, approximately 15% seen once. Study observations and caveats: Cumulated frequencies of public TCR beta families served to identify carriers of CMV plus the relevant HLA.

The receptor comes from a human donor in good health (CMV status not recorded). Some clones in this sample may be carry-over from other donors' samples. The chain uses TRBV19 and TRBJ2-6; 7 bases line up with TRBD1. Material for sequencing was CD8+ T cells from PBMCs. CDR3 DNA: TGTGCCAGCCGGTCCCGGGACAGTGCCTCTGGGGCCAACGTCCTGACTTTC. This sequence encodes CASRSRDSASGANVLTF.